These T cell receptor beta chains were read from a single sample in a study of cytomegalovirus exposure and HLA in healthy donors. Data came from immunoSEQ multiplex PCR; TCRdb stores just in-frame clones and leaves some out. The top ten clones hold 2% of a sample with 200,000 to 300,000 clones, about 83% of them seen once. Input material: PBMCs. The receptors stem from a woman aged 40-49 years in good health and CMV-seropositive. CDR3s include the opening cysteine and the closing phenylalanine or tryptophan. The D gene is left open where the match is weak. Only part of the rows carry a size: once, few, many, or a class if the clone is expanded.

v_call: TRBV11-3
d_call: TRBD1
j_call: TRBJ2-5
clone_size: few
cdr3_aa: CASSLHRGQETQYF
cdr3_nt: TGTGCCAGCAGCTTACACAGGGGCCAAGAGACCCAGTACTTC

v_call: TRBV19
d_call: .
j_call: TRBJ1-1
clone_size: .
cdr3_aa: CASSIRAGKIEAFF
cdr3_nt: TGTGCCAGTAGTATTCGGGCAGGGAAAATTGAAGCTTTCTTT

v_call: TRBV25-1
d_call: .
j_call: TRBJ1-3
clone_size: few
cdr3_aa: CASRPGGSGNTIYF
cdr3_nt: TGTGCCAGCAGGCCGGGAGGCTCTGGAAACACCATATATTTT

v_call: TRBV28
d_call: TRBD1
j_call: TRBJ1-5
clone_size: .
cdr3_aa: CASSSDRDRGADQPQHF
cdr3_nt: TGTGCCAGCAGTTCCGACCGGGACAGGGGAGCGGATCAGCCCCAGCATTTT

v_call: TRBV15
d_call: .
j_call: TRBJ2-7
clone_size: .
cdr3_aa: CATSRGFQGTYEQYF
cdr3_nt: TGTGCCACCAGCAGAGGATTTCAGGGAACCTACGAGCAGTACTTC

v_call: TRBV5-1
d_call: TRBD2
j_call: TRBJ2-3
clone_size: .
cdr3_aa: CASSLELAGGPGNTQYF
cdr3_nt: TGCGCCAGCAGCTTGGAGCTAGCGGGAGGGCCTGGTAATACGCAGTATTTT

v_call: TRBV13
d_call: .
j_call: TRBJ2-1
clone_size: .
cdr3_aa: CASQSGGQEQFF
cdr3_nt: TGTGCCAGCCAGTCCGGGGGGCAGGAGCAGTTCTTC

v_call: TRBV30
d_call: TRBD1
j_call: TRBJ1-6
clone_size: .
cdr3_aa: CAWTRAGGNNNSPLHF
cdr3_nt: TGTGCCTGGACTAGGGCAGGGGGCAACAATAATTCACCCCTCCACTTT

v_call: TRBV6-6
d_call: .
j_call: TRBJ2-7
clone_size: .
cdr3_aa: CASSYDSLLHEQYF
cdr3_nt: TGTGCCAGCAGTTATGACAGCCTGCTTCACGAGCAGTACTTC

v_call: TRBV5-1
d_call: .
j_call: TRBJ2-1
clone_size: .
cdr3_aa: CASSLGSYNEQFF
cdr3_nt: TGCGCCAGCAGCTTGGGCAGCTACAATGAGCAGTTCTTC

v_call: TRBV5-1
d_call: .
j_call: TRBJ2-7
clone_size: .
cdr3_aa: CASSSGVDSQGEQYF
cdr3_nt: TGCGCCAGCAGCTCAGGGGTGGACAGCCAAGGCGAGCAGTACTTC

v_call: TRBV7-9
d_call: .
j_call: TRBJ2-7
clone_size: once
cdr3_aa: CASSNAGAGRGEQYF
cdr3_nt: TGTGCTAGCAGCAACGCTGGGGCCGGAAGAGGCGAGCAGTACTTC

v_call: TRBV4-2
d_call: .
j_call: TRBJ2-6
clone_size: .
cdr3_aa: CASSQATGEAGANVLTF
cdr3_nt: TGTGCCAGCAGCCAGGCCACAGGGGAGGCTGGGGCCAACGTCCTGACTTTC

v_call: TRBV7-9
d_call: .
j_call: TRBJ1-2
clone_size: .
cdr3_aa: CASSLGAKEDGYTF
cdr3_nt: TGTGCCAGCAGCTTAGGAGCAAAAGAAGATGGCTACACCTTC

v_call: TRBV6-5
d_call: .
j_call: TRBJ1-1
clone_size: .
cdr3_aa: CASCRANTNTEAFF
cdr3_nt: TGTGCCAGCTGCAGGGCTAACACCAACACTGAAGCTTTCTTT

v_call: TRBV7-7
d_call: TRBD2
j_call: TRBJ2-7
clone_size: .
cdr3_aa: CASSLGGRECSYEQYF
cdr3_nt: TGTGCTAGCAGCTTAGGCGGGCGGGAGTGCTCCTACGAGCAGTACTTC

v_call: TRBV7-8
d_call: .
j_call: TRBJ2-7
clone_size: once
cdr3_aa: CASSLPGVGEQYF
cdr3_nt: TGTGCCAGCAGCTTACCGGGAGTGGGGGAGCAGTACTTC

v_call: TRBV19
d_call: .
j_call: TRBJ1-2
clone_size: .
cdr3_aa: CASSLDIYGYTF
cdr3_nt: TGTGCCAGTAGTTTGGACATCTATGGCTACACCTTC

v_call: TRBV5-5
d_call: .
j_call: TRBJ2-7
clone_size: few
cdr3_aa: CASSLAGGQLYEQYF
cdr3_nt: TGTGCCAGCAGCTTGGCCGGCGGGCAGCTATACGAGCAGTACTTC

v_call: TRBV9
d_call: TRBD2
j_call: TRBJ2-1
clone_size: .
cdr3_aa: CASSVALAGSEQFF
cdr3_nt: TGTGCCAGCAGCGTAGCTCTAGCGGGATCTGAGCAGTTCTTC

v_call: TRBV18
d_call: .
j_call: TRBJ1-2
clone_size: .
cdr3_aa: CASSVQGTLVGYTF
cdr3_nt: TGTGCCAGCTCGGTACAGGGAACCCTAGTTGGCTACACCTTC

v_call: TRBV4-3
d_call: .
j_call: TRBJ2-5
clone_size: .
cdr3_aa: CASSQERGSGGETQYF
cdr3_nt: TGCGCCAGCAGCCAAGAACGAGGGTCCGGAGGAGAGACCCAGTACTTC

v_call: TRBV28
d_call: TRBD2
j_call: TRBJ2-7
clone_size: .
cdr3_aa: CASSQTSGNSYEQYF
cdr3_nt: TGTGCCAGCAGTCAAACTAGCGGGAACTCCTACGAGCAGTACTTC

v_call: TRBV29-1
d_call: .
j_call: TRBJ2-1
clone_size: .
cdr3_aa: CSASPGVIVDEQFF
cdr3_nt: TGCAGCGCCTCGCCCGGGGTCATTGTAGATGAGCAGTTCTTC

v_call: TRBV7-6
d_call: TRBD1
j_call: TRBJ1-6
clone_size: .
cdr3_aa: CASSLEGADSRSYNSPLHF
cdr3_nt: TGTGCCAGCAGCTTAGAGGGGGCGGACTCCCGCTCCTATAATTCACCCCTCCACTTT

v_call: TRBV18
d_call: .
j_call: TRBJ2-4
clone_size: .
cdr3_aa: CASSPPEGATIQYF
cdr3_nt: TGTGCCAGCTCACCACCGGAAGGGGCGACCATTCAGTACTTC

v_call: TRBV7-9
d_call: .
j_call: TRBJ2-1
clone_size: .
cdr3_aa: CASSPLRVVQGHNEQFF
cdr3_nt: TGTGCCAGCAGCCCCCTCCGAGTGGTCCAGGGGCACAATGAGCAGTTCTTC

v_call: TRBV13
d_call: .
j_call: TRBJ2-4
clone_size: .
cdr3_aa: CASSLGQGTKNIQYF
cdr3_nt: TGTGCCAGCAGCTTAGGACAGGGAACAAAAAACATTCAGTACTTC

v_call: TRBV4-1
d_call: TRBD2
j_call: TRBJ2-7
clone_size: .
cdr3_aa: CASSQGDYSYEQYF
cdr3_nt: TGCGCCAGCAGCCAAGGGGACTACTCCTACGAGCAGTACTTC

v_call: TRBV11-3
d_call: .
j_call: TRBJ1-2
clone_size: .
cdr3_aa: CASSVDGVSEDGYTF
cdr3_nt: TGTGCCAGCAGCGTCGACGGGGTCTCGGAGGATGGCTACACCTTC

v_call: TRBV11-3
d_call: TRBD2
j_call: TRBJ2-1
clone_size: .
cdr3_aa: CASSIAGGSYNEQFF
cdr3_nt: TGTGCCAGCAGCATAGCGGGGGGGTCCTACAATGAGCAGTTCTTC